The 14 T cell receptor beta chains below were found in one sample sequenced in a study of T cell repertoires in aging, cancer and after chemotherapy. Amplification of TCR beta used genomic DNA extracted from peripheral blood. TRB rearrangements spanning V, D and J were amplified using mixed TRB-A/B primers. TCRdb redid the calling of the multiplex PCR reads with MiXCR, one entry per CDR3 protein. The profile shows 1,000 to 1,500 distinct CDR3 sequences, 25% to 30% of them singletons. The sequenced material came from blood. The origin of the receptors is a human donor with a blood cancer.

This clonotype was detected a few times. This rearrangement joins TRBV11-3 to TRBJ1-1; D unclear. Germline CDR1 and CDR2: SGHNT and YENEEA. Trimming took off 4 bases at V and 10 bases at J, with 13 bases between the two ends. The CDR3 totals 12 residues. The CDR3 protein is CASSSDGRGAFF. The CDR3 DNA follows: TGTGCCAGCAGCTCCGACGGTCGCGGAGCTTTCTTT.

By share of the sample, this clonotype is hyperexpanded. J is TRBJ1-1 and V is TRBV6-5, with 9 positions matching TRBD1. The CDR3 is 15 amino acids. Germline V lookup: CDR1 MNHEY, CDR2 SVGAGI. V lost 5 bases and J lost 0; bases outside the gene matches: 4. This chain's CDR3 is CASSADRGMNTEAFF. The DNA of the CDR3 is TGTGCCAGCAGTGCGGACAGGGGAATGAACACTGAAGCTTTCTTT.

Relative to its sample, this clonotype is medium-sized (0.01 to 0.1%). An end of the junction does not agree with germline; a read error may underlie this. The rearrangement uses TRBV13 and TRBJ2-2, with D possibly matching TRBD1 (6 bases). The CDR3 spans 15 residues. Germline V CDR1 and CDR2: PRHDT, FYEKMQ (reference sequence). The CDR3 reads CASSQGGAPTGELFF. CDR3 in DNA: TGCGCCAGCAGCCAAGGGGGAGCCCCCACCGGGGAGCTGTTTTTT. The variable domain in full, with the rest retrieved from reference TRBV13 and TRBJ2-2, is AAGVIQSPRHLIKEKRETATLKCYPIPRHDTVYWYQQGPGQDPQFLISFYEKMQSDKGSIPDRFSAQQFSDYHSELNMSSLELGDSALYFCASSQGGAPTGELFFGEGSRLTVL.

The chain links TRBV20-1 to TRBJ1-3; unclear D gene. V lost 0 bases, J lost 0 bases, and 6 bases lay in between. Germline assignment: CDR1 DFQATT and CDR2 SNEGSKA (reference sequence). This CDR3 comprises 14 residues. CDR3 in DNA: TGCAGTGCTAGAGATGACAACTCTGGAAACACCATATATTTT. This sequence encodes CSARDDNSGNTIYF.

The V gene is TRBV30, the J gene TRBJ1-1; weak D call: TRBD1 (6 bases). This CDR3 has 13 amino acids. Germline values: CDR1 GTSNPN, CDR2 SVGIG (reference sequence). Trimming pared 4 bases from V and 1 base from J, leaving 10 bases between. In DNA, the CDR3 is TGTGCCTGGACTAGGGGGTCGAACACTGAAGCTTTCTTT. It specifies CAWTRGSNTEAFF.

This clonotype occurred a few times. V and J are TRBV6-6 and TRBJ1-5; 10 bases align to TRBD1. V gave up 2 bases and J gave up 4 bases; unmatched junction bases: 2. The CDR3 length is 15 residues. Germline loops: CDR1 MNHNY, CDR2 SVGAGI (reference sequence). The CDR3 region has the DNA TGTGCCAGCAGTTACCCGGACAGGGGGAATCAGCCCCAGCATTTT. Amino acids: CASSYPDRGNQPQHF.

V gene TRBV20-1 combines with J gene TRBJ1-2; the D is unclear. CDR3 length equals 13 residues. The germline V gene encodes CDR1 DFQATT and CDR2 SNEGSKA (reference sequence). Trimming cost V 1 base and J 3 bases, with 9 bases left between them. CDR3 in amino acids: CSARVQTYYGYTF. The CDR3 DNA reads TGCAGTGCTAGAGTACAGACTTACTATGGCTACACCTTC.

The chain carries TRBV5-1 and TRBJ1-4, with a tentative D call TRBD1 (5 bases). Germline CDR1 reads SGHRS; CDR2 reads YFSETQ. The CDR3 runs 17 residues. Between the trimmed V and J ends, which lost 6 bases and 0 bases, there was a span of 18 bases. CDR3 nucleotide sequence: TGCGCCAGCAACTTAGGAAGACAGACTGCAACTAATGAAAAACTGTTTTTT. Amino acid sequence: CASNLGRQTATNEKLFF.

For this clonotype: An end of the junction does not agree with germline; a read error may underlie this. This chain joins TRBV12-5 and TRBJ2-7; no firm D call. Per the germline V gene, CDR1 is LGHNT and CDR2 is FRNRAP. The CDR3 consists of 12 residues. The CDR3 DNA sequence: TGTGCTAGTGGTTTGTCGAGCCACGAGAAGTACTTC. Protein product: CASGLSSHEKYF.

There are a few counts of this clonotype. This chain uses TRBV7-3 with TRBJ1-4; 7 nucleotides match TRBD1. Trimming took 5 bases from V and 8 from J; bases not matched to a gene: 11. Germline lookup yields CDR1 SGHTA and CDR2 FQGTGA. The CDR3 sequence is 15 residues long. CDR3 sequence (DNA): TGTGCCAGCAGCGAAAACAGGGGAGAAAGGGAAAAACTGTTTTTT. As protein: CASSENRGEREKLFF.

This clonotype counts as medium-sized. The chain links TRBV6-5 to TRBJ2-3, with D possibly TRBD2 on 6 matching bases. The CDR3 runs to 14 residues. Germline V CDR1 and CDR2: MNHEY, SVGAGI. The V and J ends lost 6 bases and 2 bases respectively, with 12 bases between them. DNA of the CDR3: TGTGCCAGCAGGGGGGGTTTCCACACAGATACGCAGTATTTT. This sequence encodes CASRGGFHTDTQYF.

This rearrangement joins TRBV19 to TRBJ2-7; TRBD2 agrees at 7 bases. J gave up 3 bases and V 5 bases, and 7 bases lay outside the gene matches. The CDR3 spans 14 residues. In germline, CDR1 is LNHDA, CDR2 SQIVND (reference sequence). CDR3 loop: CASSGGGESYEQYF. CDR3 nucleotides: TGTGCCAGTAGTGGCGGGGGAGAGAGCTACGAGCAGTACTTC.

The V gene is TRBV20-1, the J gene TRBJ2-7; TRBD1 aligns across 9 bases. This CDR3 spans 16 amino acids. Looked up from germline, CDR1 is DFQATT and CDR2 is SNEGSKA (reference sequence). Germline trimming cut 2 bases from V and 6 bases from J; bases unmatched to any gene: 14. The CDR3 protein is CSARSTSGTGIGEQYF. In DNA form, the CDR3 reads TGCAGTGCTAGATCGACATCCGGGACAGGGATCGGCGAGCAGTACTTC.

Regarding this clonotype: A much larger clone lies a single base off, so this may be a read error. The chain has TRBV11-3 and TRBJ2-1; TRBD2 matches at 8 bases. This CDR3 comprises 15 residues. The germline V gene encodes CDR1 SGHNT and CDR2 YENEEA. The CDR3 sequence is CAISLTSGRYNEQFF. DNA of the CDR3: TGTGCCATCAGCTTAACTAGCGGAAGATACAATGAGCAGTTCTTC.